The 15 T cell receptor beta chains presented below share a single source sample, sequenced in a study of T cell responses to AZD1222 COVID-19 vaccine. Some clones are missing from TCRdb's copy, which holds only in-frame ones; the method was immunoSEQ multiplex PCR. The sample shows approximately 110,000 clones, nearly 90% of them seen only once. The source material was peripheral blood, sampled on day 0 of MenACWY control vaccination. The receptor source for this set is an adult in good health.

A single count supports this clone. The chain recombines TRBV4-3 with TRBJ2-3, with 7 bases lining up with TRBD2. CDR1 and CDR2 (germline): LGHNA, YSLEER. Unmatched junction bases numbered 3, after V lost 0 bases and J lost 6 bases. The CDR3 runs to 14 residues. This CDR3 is CASSQESGRDTQYF. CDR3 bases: TGCGCCAGCAGCCAAGAATCCGGGAGGGATACGCAGTATTTT.

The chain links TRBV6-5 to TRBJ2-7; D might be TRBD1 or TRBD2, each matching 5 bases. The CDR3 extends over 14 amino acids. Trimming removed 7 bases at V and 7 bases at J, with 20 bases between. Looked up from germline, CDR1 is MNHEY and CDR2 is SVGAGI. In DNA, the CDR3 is TGTGCCAGCAACGCCCACGGGGCTCCGGGGGAGCAGTACTTC. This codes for CASNAHGAPGEQYF.

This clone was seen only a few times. The CDR3 protein is CASSLAGKNTGELFF. The CDR3, as DNA: TGTGCCAGCAGCTTAGCGGGGAAGAACACCGGGGAGCTGTTTTTT. This sequence joins TRBV7-7 and TRBJ2-2; D gene unclear. CDR3 length equals 15 residues. V lost 0 bases and J lost 1, with 6 bases in between. The germline V gene has CDR1 SSHAT and CDR2 FNYEAQ (reference sequence).

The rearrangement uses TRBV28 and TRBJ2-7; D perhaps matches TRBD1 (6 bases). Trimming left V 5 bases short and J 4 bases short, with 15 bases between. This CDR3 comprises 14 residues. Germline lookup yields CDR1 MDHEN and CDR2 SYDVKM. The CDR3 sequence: CASSIGQSRYEQYF. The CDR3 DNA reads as TGTGCCAGCAGTATTGGACAGTCGAGATACGAGCAGTACTTC.

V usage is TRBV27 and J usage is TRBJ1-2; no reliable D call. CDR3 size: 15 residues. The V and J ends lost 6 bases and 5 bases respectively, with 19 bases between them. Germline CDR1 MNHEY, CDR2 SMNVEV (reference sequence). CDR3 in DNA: TGTGCCAGCAGAGGAGCTTCGGAGGGCCTGTATGGCTACACCTTC. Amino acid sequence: CASRGASEGLYGYTF.

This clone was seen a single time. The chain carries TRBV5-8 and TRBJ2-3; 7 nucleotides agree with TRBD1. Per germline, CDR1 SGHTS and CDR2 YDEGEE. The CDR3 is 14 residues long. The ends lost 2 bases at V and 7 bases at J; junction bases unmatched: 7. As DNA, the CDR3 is TGTGCCAGCAGCTTCGGAGACAGGGTAAATACGCAGTATTTT. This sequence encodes CASSFGDRVNTQYF.

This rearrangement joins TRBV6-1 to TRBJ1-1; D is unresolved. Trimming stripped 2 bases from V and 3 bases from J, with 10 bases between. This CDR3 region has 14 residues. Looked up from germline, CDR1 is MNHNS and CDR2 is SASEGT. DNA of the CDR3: TGTGCCAGCAGTGAAAATCCTCTGGACACTGAAGCTTTCTTT. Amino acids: CASSENPLDTEAFF.

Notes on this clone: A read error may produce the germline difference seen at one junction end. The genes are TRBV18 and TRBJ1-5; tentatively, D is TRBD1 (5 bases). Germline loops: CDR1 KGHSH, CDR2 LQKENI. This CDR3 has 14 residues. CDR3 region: CATSIRQRDQPQHF. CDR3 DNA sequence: TGTGCCACCTCAATTCGACAGAGGGATCAGCCCCAGCATTTT.

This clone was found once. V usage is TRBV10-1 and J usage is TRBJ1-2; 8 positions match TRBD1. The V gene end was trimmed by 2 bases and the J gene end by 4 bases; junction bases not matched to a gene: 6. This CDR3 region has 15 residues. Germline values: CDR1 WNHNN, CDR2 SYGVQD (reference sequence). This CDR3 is CASSEQGQGSYGYTF. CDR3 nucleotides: TGCGCCAGCAGTGAGCAAGGACAGGGCTCCTATGGCTACACCTTC.

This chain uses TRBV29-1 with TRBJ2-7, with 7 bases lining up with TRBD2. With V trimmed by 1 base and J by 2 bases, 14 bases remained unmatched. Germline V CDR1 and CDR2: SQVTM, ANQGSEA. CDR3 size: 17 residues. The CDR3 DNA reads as TGCAGCGTTGAAGTTTCGGGGGGTTCGCGCCAACCCTACGAGCAGTACTTC. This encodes CSVEVSGGSRQPYEQYF.

The CDR3 loop reads CASSLPRDSYGYTF. The DNA for the CDR3 is TGTGCCAGCAGCTTACCGAGGGATTCCTATGGCTACACCTTC. The rearrangement joins TRBV7-2 to TRBJ1-2, with D uncertain. CDR1 and CDR2 (germline): SGHTA, FQGNSA. V was trimmed by 2 bases and J by 4 bases, leaving 11 bases between them. This CDR3 spans 14 amino acids.

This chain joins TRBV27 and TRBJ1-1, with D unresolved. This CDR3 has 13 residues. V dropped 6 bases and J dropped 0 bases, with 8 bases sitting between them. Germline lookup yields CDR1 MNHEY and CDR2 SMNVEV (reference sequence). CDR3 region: CASRLGMNTEAFF. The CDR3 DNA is TGTGCCAGCAGGTTAGGAATGAACACTGAAGCTTTCTTT.

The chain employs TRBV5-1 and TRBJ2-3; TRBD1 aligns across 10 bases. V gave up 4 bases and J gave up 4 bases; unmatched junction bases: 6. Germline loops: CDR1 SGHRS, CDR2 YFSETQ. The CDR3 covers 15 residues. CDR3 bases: TGCGCCAGCAGCGGGGGACAGGGGTCCTCAGATACGCAGTATTTT. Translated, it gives CASSGGQGSSDTQYF.

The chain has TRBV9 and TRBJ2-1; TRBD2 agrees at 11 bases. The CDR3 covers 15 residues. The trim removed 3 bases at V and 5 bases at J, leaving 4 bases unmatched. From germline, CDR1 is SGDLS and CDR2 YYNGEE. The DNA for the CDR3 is TGTGCCAGCAGCGAGGGGACTAGCGGAAACAATGAGCAGTTCTTC. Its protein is CASSEGTSGNNEQFF.

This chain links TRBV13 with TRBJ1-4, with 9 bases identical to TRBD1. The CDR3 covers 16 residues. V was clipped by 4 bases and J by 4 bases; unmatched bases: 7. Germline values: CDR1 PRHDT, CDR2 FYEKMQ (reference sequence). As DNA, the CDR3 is TGTGCCAGCAGCTCGACAGGACAGGGGATTAATGAAAAACTGTTTTTT. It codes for CASSSTGQGINEKLFF.